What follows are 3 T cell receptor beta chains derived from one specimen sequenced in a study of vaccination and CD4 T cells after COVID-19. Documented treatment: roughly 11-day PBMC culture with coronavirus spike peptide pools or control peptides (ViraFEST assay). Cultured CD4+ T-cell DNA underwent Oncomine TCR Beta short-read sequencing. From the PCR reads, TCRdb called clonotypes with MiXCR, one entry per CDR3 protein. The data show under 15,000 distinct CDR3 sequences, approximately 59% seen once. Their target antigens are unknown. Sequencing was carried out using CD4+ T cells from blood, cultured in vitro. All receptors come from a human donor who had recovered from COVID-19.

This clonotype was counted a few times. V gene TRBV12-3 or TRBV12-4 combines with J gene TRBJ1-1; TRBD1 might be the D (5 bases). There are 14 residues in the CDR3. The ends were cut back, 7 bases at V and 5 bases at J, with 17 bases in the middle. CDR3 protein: CASTAGLMGTEAFF. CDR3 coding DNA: TGTGCCAGCACCGCGGGACTAATGGGAACTGAAGCTTTCTTT.

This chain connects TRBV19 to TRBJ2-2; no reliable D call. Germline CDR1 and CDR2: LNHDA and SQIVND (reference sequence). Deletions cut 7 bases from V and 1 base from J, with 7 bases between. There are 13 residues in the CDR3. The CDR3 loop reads CASMGWNTGELFF. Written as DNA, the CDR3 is TGTGCCAGTATGGGTTGGAACACCGGGGAGCTGTTTTTT. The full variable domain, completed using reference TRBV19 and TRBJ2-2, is DGGITQSPKYLFRKEGQNVTLSCEQNLNHDAMYWYRQDPGQGLRLIYYSQIVNDFQKGDIAEGYSVSREKKESFPLTVTSAQKNPTAFYLCASMGWNTGELFFGEGSRLTVL.

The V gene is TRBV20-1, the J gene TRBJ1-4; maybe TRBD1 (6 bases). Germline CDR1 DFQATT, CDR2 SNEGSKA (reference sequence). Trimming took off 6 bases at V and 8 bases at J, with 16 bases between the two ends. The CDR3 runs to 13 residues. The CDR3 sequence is CSAEGGAREKLFF. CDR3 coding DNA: TGCAGTGCCGAGGGGGGGGCACGGGAAAAACTGTTTTTT.